These 28 T cell receptor beta chains originate from one sample sequenced in a study of blood T cells in healthy people across ages. The use of a sample-barcoded 5' primer and a J-beta primer mix characterized a second PCR of 7 to 11 cycles. MiXCR, applied by TCRdb to the 5' RACE reads, yields one record per CDR3 protein. Seen here are 600,000 to 850,000 distinct CDR3 sequences, roughly 25% observed once, and the top ten hold 9.4%. The sample was also reused in another study, on T cells of mothers and their children.

Sequencing was performed on blood. All receptors derive from a boy between 5 and 17 years old in good health.

This clonotype turned up a few times. The genes are TRBV29-1 and TRBJ1-2, with unresolved D. Trimming took 3 bases from V and 0 from J, leaving 11 bases between them. The CDR3 has 14 amino acids. Looked up from germline, CDR1 is SQVTM and CDR2 is ANQGSEA. The CDR3: CSVDRQVANYGYTF. In nucleotides, the CDR3 is TGCAGCGTTGATCGGCAGGTCGCTAACTATGGCTACACCTTC.

This clonotype was recorded a few times. V gene TRBV28 combines with J gene TRBJ2-6; D possibly corresponds to TRBD1 (6 bases). The CDR3 covers 19 residues. V lost 4 bases to trimming and J lost 0 bases, with 19 bases between them. The germline gives CDR1 MDHEN, CDR2 SYDVKM. For the CDR3, the DNA is TGTGCCAGCAGTTCCCTCCGGACAGCTGACCCCTCTGGGGCCAACGTCCTGACTTTC. As protein: CASSSLRTADPSGANVLTF.

This clonotype has more than one count but fewer than ten. The genes are TRBV29-1 and TRBJ1-1; a possible D gene is TRBD1 (6 bases). This CDR3 has 13 amino acids. Germline CDR1 is SQVTM and CDR2 is ANQGSEA. V gave up 3 bases and J gave up 4 bases, with 12 bases separating them. The CDR3, as DNA: TGCAGCGTTGAGGCGGGAGGGGGCACTGAAGCTTTCTTT. Protein sequence: CSVEAGGGTEAFF.

The J gene is TRBJ1-2, the V gene TRBV4-3, with no clear D. The CDR3 runs to 14 residues. The ends were cut back, 0 bases at V and 8 bases at J, with 13 bases in the middle. Germline values: CDR1 LGHNA, CDR2 YSLEER. CDR3 DNA sequence: TGCGCCAGCAGCCAAGACTCCGGGGAGAAGGGCTACACCTTC. This sequence encodes CASSQDSGEKGYTF.

This clonotype was observed a few times. The gene calls are TRBV20-1 and TRBJ2-1; D ambiguous. The CDR3 sequence is 12 residues long. V lost 3 bases to trimming and J lost 6 bases, with 9 bases between them. Looked up from germline, CDR1 is DFQATT and CDR2 is SNEGSKA (reference sequence). The CDR3 bases are TGCAGTGCTAGTAACACCATCAATGAGCAGTTCTTC. Its protein product is CSASNTINEQFF.

The V and J genes are TRBV11-2 and TRBJ2-2; possible D gene TRBD2, 6 bases. CDR1 and CDR2 from the germline V gene are SGHAT and FQNNGV. Trimming removed 1 base from V and 5 bases from J, with 23 bases in between. This CDR3 spans 19 amino acids. CDR3 sequence: CASSLVTPDLRGSTGELFF. CDR3 nucleotides: TGTGCCAGCAGCTTAGTGACCCCGGATCTCCGGGGGAGTACCGGGGAGCTGTTTTTT.

There are a few counts of this clonotype. CDR3 nucleotide sequence: TGCAGTGCTAGTCCCGGGGGGCCGACTAGCGGGAGGTCCTACAATGAGCAGTTCTTC. Protein sequence: CSASPGGPTSGRSYNEQFF. The V gene is TRBV20-1, the J gene TRBJ2-1; 13 bases line up with TRBD2. Germline V gene sequence: CDR1 DFQATT, CDR2 SNEGSKA (reference sequence). Unmatched junction bases numbered 12, after V lost 3 bases and J lost 1 base. This CDR3 has 19 residues.

The rearrangement joins TRBV29-1 to TRBJ1-2; TRBD1 might be the D (5 bases). From germline, CDR1 is SQVTM and CDR2 ANQGSEA. With 6 bases removed from V and 7 bases from J, the gap between germline ends came to 18 bases. The CDR3 length is 13 residues. The CDR3 here is CSVREGLDCGYTF. CDR3 nucleotide sequence: TGCAGCGTACGGGAGGGGTTGGACTGTGGCTACACCTTC.

This clonotype appeared a few times. V gene TRBV28 combines with J gene TRBJ2-5; TRBD2 might be the D (6 bases). The J call may be faulty, since TRBJ2-1 better matches the DNA end. The CDR3 is made up of 18 amino acids. Germline V gene lookup returns CDR1 MDHEN and CDR2 SYDVKM. DNA of the CDR3: TGTGCCAGCAGTTCGGGACTCCGAGGGGACCCGAGGCCACATGAGCAGTTCTTC. Residues: CASSSGLRGDPRPHEQFF.

A few counts support this clonotype. This sequence joins TRBV20-1 and TRBJ1-2; D may be TRBD1 (5 bases). Germline assignment: CDR1 DFQATT and CDR2 SNEGSKA (reference sequence). This CDR3 comprises 17 residues. V gave up 4 bases and J gave up 8 bases, with 29 bases separating them. The CDR3 DNA reads as TGCAGTGCTACTGAGAGAGGGGAGGGGACCGCGAGGGGAGGCTACACCTTC. Its translation is CSATERGEGTARGGYTF.

The chain combines TRBV7-2 with TRBJ2-3; the match to TRBD2 covers 9 bases. Per the germline V gene, CDR1 is SGHTA and CDR2 is FQGNSA. J gave up 1 base and V 5 bases, and 4 bases lay outside the gene matches. This CDR3 is 15 amino acids long. The CDR3 loop reads CASSPSGGRTDTQYF. The CDR3 bases are TGTGCCAGCAGCCCCAGCGGGGGGCGCACAGATACGCAGTATTTT.

There are a few counts of this clonotype. The V gene is TRBV28, the J gene TRBJ2-5, with D perhaps TRBD2 (5 bases). The CDR3 has 15 residues. Germline V gene data show CDR1 as MDHEN and CDR2 as SYDVKM. The V and J ends lost 6 bases and 2 bases respectively, with 16 bases between them. The CDR3, as DNA: TGTGCCAGCAGGGGCGGCGGACTGTCTCAAGAGACCCAGTACTTC. The encoded protein is CASRGGGLSQETQYF. The full variable domain, in which reference TRBV28 and TRBJ2-5 provide the parts outside the CDR3, is DVKVTQSSRYLVKRTGEKVFLECVQDMDHENMFWYRQDPGLGLRLIYFSYDVKMKEKGDIPEGYSVSREKKERFSLILESASTNQTSMYLCASRGGGLSQETQYFGPGTRLLVL.

This chain links TRBV14 with TRBJ2-5, with D possibly being TRBD1 (5 bases). There are 12 residues in the CDR3. Germline V gene sequence: CDR1 SGHDN, CDR2 FVKESK. V lost 3 bases, J lost 9 bases, and 11 bases lay in between. The CDR3 DNA follows: TGTGCCAGCAGCCAGACTCACAGGTCCCAGTACTTC. The encoded protein is CASSQTHRSQYF. Based on the CDR3 plus reference TRBV14 and TRBJ2-5, the full variable domain is EAGVTQFPSHSVIEKGQTVTLRCDPISGHDNLYWYRRVMGKEIKFLLHFVKESKQDESGMPNNRFLAERTGGTYSTLKVQPAELEDSGVYFCASSQTHRSQYFGPGTRLLVL.

This clonotype showed up just a few times. V is TRBV7-8 and J is TRBJ1-2, with D unresolved. The V gene's germline CDR1 is SGHVS and CDR2 FQNEAQ. The CDR3 is made up of 11 amino acids. V was pared by 3 bases and J by 7 bases, with 6 bases between. The CDR3 DNA sequence: TGTGCCAGCAGCTTGAAGGGTGGCTACACCTTC. This translates into CASSLKGGYTF.

This clonotype was counted only a few times. This chain joins TRBV20-1 and TRBJ2-1; 7 positions agree with TRBD1. V was pared by 6 bases and J by 10 bases, with 6 bases of the junction left unmatched. Germline V CDR1 and CDR2: DFQATT, SNEGSKA (reference sequence). The CDR3 spans 11 residues. The DNA of the CDR3 is TGCAGTGCAACCGGACAGGACGAGCAGTTCTTC. It yields the protein CSATGQDEQFF.

This sequence joins TRBV5-4 and TRBJ1-5, with D unclear. With 4 bases removed from V and 3 bases from J, the gap between germline ends came to 11 bases. This CDR3 region has 14 residues. Per the germline V gene, CDR1 is SGHNT and CDR2 is YYREEE (reference sequence). CDR3 DNA sequence: TGTGCCAGCAGCCCGGACGGTCCCAATCAGCCCCAGCATTTT. It encodes CASSPDGPNQPQHF.

This clonotype was counted at least ten times. The chain carries TRBV7-9 and TRBJ2-1; TRBD2 aligns across 10 bases. The germline CDR1 and CDR2 sequences are SEHNR and FQNEAQ (reference sequence). This CDR3 contains 19 residues. The V gene end was trimmed by 5 bases and the J gene end by 7 bases; junction bases not matched to a gene: 20. Here the CDR3 reads CASSPYRGLSSGRGNEQFF. As DNA, the CDR3 is TGTGCCAGCAGCCCGTACCGGGGCTTGTCCAGCGGGAGGGGTAATGAGCAGTTCTTC.

This clonotype was found a few times. The chain links TRBV29-1 to TRBJ2-5; 7 bases fit TRBD1. The J call is in doubt because the DNA end fits TRBJ2-7 better. The CDR3 covers 13 residues. In germline, CDR1 is SQVTM, CDR2 ANQGSEA. For the CDR3, the DNA is TGCAGCGTTGGCAGGGGGACCTCCTACGAGCAGTACTTC. Amino acids: CSVGRGTSYEQYF.

This clonotype occurred a few times. The chain has TRBV24-1 and TRBJ2-7; D is possibly TRBD2 (6 bases). Per germline, CDR1 KGHDR and CDR2 SFDVKD. This CDR3 region has 13 residues. V was pared by 3 bases and J by 3 bases, with 8 bases between. CDR3 region: CATSDGTFYEQYF. CDR3 bases: TGTGCCACCAGTGATGGGACTTTCTACGAGCAGTACTTC.

J is TRBJ1-5 and V is TRBV6-2 or TRBV6-3; D unclear. Germline CDR1 reads MNHEY; CDR2 reads SVGEGT. V was pared by 4 bases and J by 8 bases, with 21 bases between. The CDR3 covers 16 residues. The CDR3 loop is CASSSPAERLKEPQHF. The CDR3 DNA reads TGTGCCAGCAGTTCACCCGCGGAGCGCCTCAAAGAGCCCCAGCATTTT.

This clonotype has more than one count but fewer than ten. This chain uses TRBV15 with TRBJ2-5; D remains ambiguous. Trimming took off 1 base at V and 5 bases at J, with 14 bases between the two ends. The V gene's germline CDR1 is LNHNV and CDR2 YYDKDF (reference sequence). This CDR3 spans 15 amino acids. Here the CDR3 DNA reads TGTGCCACCAGCAGAGTGGGAAAGGGTTTGGAGACCCAGTACTTC. Translation: CATSRVGKGLETQYF.

The chain is built from TRBV9 and TRBJ2-1; 7 nucleotides line up with TRBD2. Germline V gene lookup returns CDR1 SGDLS and CDR2 YYNGEE. Unmatched junction bases numbered 8, after V lost 7 bases and J lost 7 bases. The CDR3 runs to 13 residues. DNA for the CDR3: TGTGCCAGCGGGAGGGCCGGGTTTAATGAGCAGTTCTTC. It translates to CASGRAGFNEQFF.

The chain carries TRBV6-5 and TRBJ1-2; D is possibly TRBD1 (6 bases). This CDR3 region has 15 residues. Germline CDR1 and CDR2: MNHEY and SVGAGI. The V end lost 6 bases, the J end lost 4 bases, and 18 bases lay between the germline ends. The chain's CDR3 is CASSPGAAEGYGYTF. DNA of the CDR3: TGTGCCAGCAGCCCAGGGGCGGCGGAGGGCTATGGCTACACCTTC.

The V call is TRBV7-6, the J call TRBJ2-3; the D gene is possibly TRBD2 (5 bases). The CDR3 extends over 15 amino acids. Trimming removed 5 bases from V and 0 bases from J, with 12 bases in between. Germline lookup yields CDR1 SGHVS and CDR2 FNYEAQ. In DNA, the CDR3 is TGTGCCAGCAGCAGCTTGCCGGGGAGCACAGATACGCAGTATTTT. This gives the protein CASSSLPGSTDTQYF.

This rearrangement joins TRBV7-3 to TRBJ2-1; 8 nucleotides align to TRBD2. Germline CDR1 reads SGHTA; CDR2 reads FQGTGA. The CDR3 is made up of 13 amino acids. V gave up 5 bases and J gave up 6 bases; unmatched junction bases: 3. The CDR3 DNA reads TGTGCCAGCAGCACAACTAGCGGCAATGAGCAGTTCTTC. Protein product: CASSTTSGNEQFF.

This clonotype was counted only a few times. The V and J genes are TRBV3-1 and TRBJ1-3; possible D gene TRBD1, 5 bases. Trimming took 4 bases from V and 9 from J, leaving 13 bases between them. Looked up from germline, CDR1 is LGHDT and CDR2 is YNNKEL (reference sequence). CDR3 length equals 13 residues. For the CDR3, the DNA is TGTGCCAGCAGCCCGGGGGAACGGGGCACCATATATTTT. It translates to CASSPGERGTIYF.

V usage is TRBV12-3 or TRBV12-4 and J usage is TRBJ2-7; 10 bases fit TRBD2. CDR3 length: 16 residues. V lost 6 bases and J lost 2; bases outside the gene matches: 10. CDR3 in DNA: TGTGCCAGCAGCCCGGGTACCGGGACTAGCGCCTACGAGCAGTACTTC. Protein product: CASSPGTGTSAYEQYF.

V and J are TRBV20-1 and TRBJ2-5; 8 nucleotides agree with TRBD2. The J call is doubtful: the DNA matches TRBJ2-7 better. The CDR3 has 14 amino acids. Germline V lookup: CDR1 DFQATT, CDR2 SNEGSKA (reference sequence). For the CDR3, the DNA is TGCAGTGCTAGAGAAGGACTAGCTTCCTACGAGCAGTACTTC. This gives the protein CSAREGLASYEQYF.